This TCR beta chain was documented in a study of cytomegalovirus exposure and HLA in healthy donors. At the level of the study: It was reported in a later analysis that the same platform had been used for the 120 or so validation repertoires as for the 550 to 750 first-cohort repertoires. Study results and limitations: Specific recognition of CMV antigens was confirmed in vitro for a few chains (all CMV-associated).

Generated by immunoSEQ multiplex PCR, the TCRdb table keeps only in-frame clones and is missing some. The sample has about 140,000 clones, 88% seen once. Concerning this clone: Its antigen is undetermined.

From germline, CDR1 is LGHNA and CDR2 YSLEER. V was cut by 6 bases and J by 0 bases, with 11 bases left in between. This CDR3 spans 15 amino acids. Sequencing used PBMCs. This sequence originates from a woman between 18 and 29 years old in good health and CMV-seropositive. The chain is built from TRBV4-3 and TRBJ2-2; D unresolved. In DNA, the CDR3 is TGCGCCAGCAGATACGACATTGCGAACACCGGGGAGCTGTTTTTT. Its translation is CASRYDIANTGELFF.